A single sample is the source of the 17 T cell receptor beta chains below, sequenced in a study of T cell clusters in autoimmune cytopenias (dated by TCRdb to the late 2010s). Sequenced on an Illumina MiSeq. TRB rearrangements were amplified by multiplex PCR following a touch-down protocol, with the TRB-A and TRB-B primer pools mixed in one tube. After the reads were reprocessed by TCRdb, one entry was made per CDR3 protein sequence, with no DNA. The sample table records 1,000 or so distinct CDR3 sequences. About 90% of the sample comes from the top ten. For each sample, TRB amplification used 250 to 300 ng of peripheral blood genomic DNA, equal to roughly 38,000 genome equivalents. Sequencing input: peripheral blood. All receptors derive from a human donor with an autoimmune cytopenia, with autoimmune hepatitis or in good health (not recorded which).

The rearrangement links TRBV13 to TRBJ2-1; TCRdb lists TRBD2, though no DNA is available to test this call. Germline V gene sequence: CDR1 PRHDT, CDR2 FYEKMQ (reference sequence). The CDR3 has 17 amino acids. CDR3 sequence: CASSGYVTSGAHNEQFF.

The rearrangement uses TRBV27 and TRBJ2-7. The CDR3 contains 13 residues. The germline CDR1 and CDR2 sequences are MNHEY and SMNVEV (reference sequence). The CDR3 sequence is CASSLGPHYEQYF.

The chain recombines TRBV27 with TRBJ1-1. This CDR3 has 13 amino acids. Germline CDR1 is MNHEY and CDR2 is SMNVEV (reference sequence). This CDR3 reads CASSLAATTEAFF.

This sequence joins TRBV7-9 and TRBJ2-1. The CDR3 consists of 15 residues. The V gene's germline CDR1 is SEHNR and CDR2 FQNEAQ (reference sequence). The CDR3 region is CASSLDRGTYNEQFF.

This sequence joins TRBV12-5 and TRBJ2-1; there is no DNA to check the TCRdb D call of TRBD2. Germline CDR1 LGHNT, CDR2 FRNRAP. The CDR3 runs to 11 residues. The CDR3 protein is CASGFSDEQFF.

The rearrangement uses TRBV12-3 or TRBV12-4 and TRBJ2-1; with no DNA, the TCRdb D assignment of TRBD2 cannot be verified. The CDR3 contains 16 residues. The CDR3 loop is CASTPDLPGLYNEQFF.

V gene TRBV6-5 combines with J gene TRBJ2-3; there is no DNA to check the TCRdb D call of TRBD2. The CDR3 consists of 14 residues. Germline V gene lookup returns CDR1 MNHEY and CDR2 SVGAGI. The CDR3 sequence is CASSHSGVTDTQYF.

The CDR3 loop is CAISVPGRSYGYTF. The chain has TRBV6-1 and TRBJ1-2; TCRdb's D call, TRBD1, is unchecked because there is no DNA. CDR3 size: 14 residues. The germline gives CDR1 MNHNS, CDR2 SASEGT.

This clonotype is labeled medium-sized based on frequency. This chain links TRBV27 with TRBJ2-7; TCRdb selects TRBD2, and the lack of DNA leaves this call unchecked. The CDR3 sequence is 13 residues long. CDR1 is MNHEY, CDR2 SMNVEV, per germline (reference sequence). CDR3 residues: CASSPTSEDEQYF.

The rearrangement uses TRBV13 and TRBJ2-7; TCRdb returns TRBD2, unconfirmable since there is no DNA. The CDR3 is made up of 15 amino acids. Germline-derived CDR1 and CDR2 are PRHDT and FYEKMQ (reference sequence). The CDR3 spells CASSLKAGGPYEQYF.

V and J are TRBV19 and TRBJ2-3; TCRdb selects TRBD2, and the lack of DNA leaves this call unchecked. This CDR3 has 12 amino acids. Germline V lookup: CDR1 LNHDA, CDR2 SQIVND (reference sequence). CDR3: CASTDYFNTQYF.

The V call is TRBV6-5, the J call TRBJ2-1; TCRdb names TRBD1, which stays unverified in the absence of DNA. The CDR3 is 15 amino acids. The germline gives CDR1 MNHEY, CDR2 SVGAGI. The CDR3 spells CASSKGDPSSYEQFF.

According to its frequency, this clonotype is medium-sized. The CDR3 loop reads CSAGTGSETQYF. V usage is TRBV20-1 and J usage is TRBJ2-5; the TCRdb call, TRBD1, lacks DNA for checking. CDR1 DFQATT and CDR2 SNEGSKA come from the germline V gene (reference sequence). The CDR3 sequence is 12 residues long.

V and J are TRBV7-6 and TRBJ2-1; TCRdb names TRBD1, which stays unverified in the absence of DNA. The CDR3 loop spans 15 amino acids. Germline assignment: CDR1 SGHVS and CDR2 FNYEAQ. The CDR3: CASSSSDSLYNEQFF.

This chain uses TRBV7-7 with TRBJ2-1; without DNA, the TCRdb call of TRBD1 cannot be checked. The CDR3 loop spans 15 amino acids. CDR1 and CDR2 (germline): SSHAT, FNYEAQ (reference sequence). This chain's CDR3 is CASSDAAGAYNEQFF.

The chain uses TRBV11-2 and TRBJ2-5. The CDR3 consists of 13 residues. Looked up from germline, CDR1 is SGHAT and CDR2 is FQNNGV. The CDR3 sequence: CASSFEHRETQYF.

The rearrangement uses TRBV19 and TRBJ2-1; absent DNA, TCRdb's TRBD1 call cannot be checked. Germline V gene data show CDR1 as LNHDA and CDR2 as SQIVND (reference sequence). The CDR3 is 15 residues long. CDR3 sequence: CASSTRTGAYNEQFF. Together with reference TRBV19 and TRBJ2-1, the CDR3 gives the full variable domain: DGGITQSPKYLFRKEGQNVTLSCEQNLNHDAMYWYRQDPGQGLRLIYYSQIVNDFQKGDIAEGYSVSREKKESFPLTVTSAQKNPTAFYLCASSTRTGAYNEQFFGPGTRLTVL.